This entry lists 17 T cell receptor beta chains sequenced from one sample in a study of cytomegalovirus exposure and HLA in healthy donors. This PCR relied on a set of 60 Vbeta primers and 13 Jbeta primers. TCRdb's copy holds only in-frame clones and misses some; the assay was immunoSEQ multiplex PCR. This sample has tens of thousands of clones, with around 70% found just once. Sequenced input: PBMCs. The receptors come from a woman aged 50 to 60 in good health and CMV-seropositive.

The chain carries TRBV7-9 and TRBJ1-5; the D gene is possibly TRBD1 (5 bases). The ends were cut back, 5 bases at V and 5 bases at J, with 16 bases in the middle. CDR3 length: 15 amino acids. Germline lookup yields CDR1 SEHNR and CDR2 FQNEAQ (reference sequence). CDR3 sequence: CASSPGGLPDQPQHF. CDR3 bases: TGTGCCAGCAGCCCTGGGGGACTCCCGGATCAGCCCCAGCATTTT.

The genes are TRBV10-1 and TRBJ2-1; 7 bases line up with TRBD2. Unmatched junction bases numbered 8, after V lost 0 bases and J lost 15 bases. The CDR3 covers 13 residues. Germline loops: CDR1 WNHNN, CDR2 SYGVQD (reference sequence). CDR3 sequence (DNA): TGCGCCAGCAGTGAGTCGGGAGGGAGGGCCCTGTTCTTC. It specifies CASSESGGRALFF.

The rearrangement links TRBV6-5 to TRBJ2-7; no definite D call. The CDR3 loop spans 13 amino acids. Trimming pared 5 bases from V and 7 bases from J, leaving 15 bases between. Per the germline V gene, CDR1 is MNHEY and CDR2 is SVGAGI. The CDR3 loop reads CASSQMPVREQYF. Written as DNA, the CDR3 is TGTGCCAGCAGTCAAATGCCGGTTCGGGAGCAGTACTTC.

A single count supports this clone. The chain recombines TRBV20-1 with TRBJ2-7; no clear D. Germline V lookup: CDR1 DFQATT, CDR2 SNEGSKA (reference sequence). V was trimmed by 0 bases and J by 7 bases, leaving 7 bases between them. The CDR3 is made up of 11 amino acids. In DNA form, the CDR3 reads TGCAGTGCTAGAGATCCTCTAGAGCAGTACTTC. Amino acids: CSARDPLEQYF.

This rearrangement joins TRBV9 to TRBJ2-7; 7 bases align to TRBD2. The CDR3 has 12 residues. J gave up 5 bases and V 7 bases, and 6 bases lay outside the gene matches. CDR1 and CDR2 (germline): SGDLS, YYNGEE. CDR3 nucleotides: TGTGCCAGCGGCGGGAGAGTGGACGAGCAGTACTTC. Translation gives CASGGRVDEQYF. Combining the CDR3 with reference TRBV9 and TRBJ2-7 gives the whole variable domain DSGVTQTPKHLITATGQRVTLRCSPRSGDLSVYWYQQSLDQGLQFLIQYYNGEERAKGNILERFSAQQFPDLHSELNLSSLELGDSALYFCASGGRVDEQYFGPGTRLTVT.

This chain links TRBV28 with TRBJ1-1, with D hard to call. V was clipped by 7 bases and J by 0 bases, with 15 bases between them. CDR1 is MDHEN, CDR2 SYDVKM, per germline. The CDR3 totals 15 residues. CDR3 DNA sequence: TGTGCCAGCACCCCGGGGTCTTGGGTGAACACTGAAGCTTTCTTT. Its protein product is CASTPGSWVNTEAFF.

This rearrangement joins TRBV4-3 to TRBJ2-2; D is possibly TRBD2 (6 bases). V shed 2 bases and J shed 0 bases, with 19 bases lying between them. This CDR3 contains 19 residues. Germline lookup yields CDR1 LGHNA and CDR2 YSLEER. CDR3 region: CASSQRSPTWEANTGELFF. Here the CDR3 DNA reads TGCGCCAGCAGCCAAAGGTCCCCCACATGGGAGGCGAACACCGGGGAGCTGTTTTTT.

The chain carries TRBV29-1 and TRBJ1-2; D gene unclear. The CDR3 totals 14 residues. Germline CDR1 is SQVTM and CDR2 is ANQGSEA. Trimming took 3 bases from V and 5 from J, leaving 16 bases between them. CDR3 residues: CSVDDQFSRYGYTF. CDR3 bases: TGCAGCGTTGACGACCAGTTTAGCCGGTATGGCTACACCTTC.

The chain uses TRBV5-6 and TRBJ2-3; TRBD2 aligns across 7 bases. The CDR3 runs to 17 residues. The V and J ends lost 0 bases and 4 bases, in that order; junction bases with no gene match: 11. Germline CDR1 and CDR2: SGHDT and YYEEEE. DNA for the CDR3: TGTGCCAGCAGCTTGGTGTGGGGGGGAGGTCGAGCAGATACGCAGTATTTT. It is translated as CASSLVWGGGRADTQYF.

The rearrangement uses TRBV27 and TRBJ1-2, with 11 bases that match TRBD1. Trimming at V came to 5 bases and at J to 4 bases, leaving 12 bases not matched to a gene. CDR1 and CDR2 (germline): MNHEY, SMNVEV (reference sequence). The CDR3 spans 17 residues. The CDR3 DNA reads TGTGCCAGCAGTCCCGGGACAGGGGGTATTAGGAGCTATGGCTACACCTTC. This encodes CASSPGTGGIRSYGYTF.

The V call is TRBV7-6, the J call TRBJ2-1, with D unclear. Looked up from germline, CDR1 is SGHVS and CDR2 is FNYEAQ. This CDR3 is built from 14 residues. V gave up 0 bases and J gave up 10 bases, with 13 bases separating them. The CDR3 nucleotides read TGTGCCAGCAGCTTAGCCCCAGACCAGGTCGAGCAGTTCTTC. Its protein is CASSLAPDQVEQFF. Variable domain in full (rest from reference TRBV7-6 and TRBJ2-1): GAGVSQSPRYKVTKRGQDVALRCDPISGHVSLYWYRQALGQGPEFLTYFNYEAQQDKSGLPNDRFSAERPEGSISTLTIQRTEQRDSAMYRCASSLAPDQVEQFFGPGTRLTVL.

This clone was counted once. This sequence joins TRBV30 and TRBJ2-2; weak D call: TRBD1 (6 bases). Germline assignment: CDR1 GTSNPN and CDR2 SVGIG (reference sequence). The ends were cut back, 4 bases at V and 5 bases at J, with 11 bases in the middle. The CDR3 extends over 13 amino acids. The CDR3 here is CAWKFQGTGELFF. The CDR3 nucleotides are TGTGCCTGGAAATTTCAGGGGACCGGGGAGCTGTTTTTT.

The chain carries TRBV7-2 and TRBJ1-5; D remains ambiguous. The V end was cut by 4 bases, the J end by 5 bases, with 18 bases between. Germline assignment: CDR1 SGHTA and CDR2 FQGNSA. The CDR3 contains 16 residues. The CDR3, as DNA: TGTGCCAGCAGCTATCGATTGTGGGCCCCCGATCAGCCCCAGCATTTT. Residues: CASSYRLWAPDQPQHF.

This clone has a single count. The chain combines TRBV14 with TRBJ2-5; D is uncertain. V lost 0 bases, J lost 1 base, and 9 bases lay in between. The germline CDR1 and CDR2 sequences are SGHDN and FVKESK. The CDR3 consists of 15 residues. CDR3 coding DNA: TGTGCCAGCAGCCAAGATAAAAGCCTCCAAGAGACCCAGTACTTC. Protein product: CASSQDKSLQETQYF.

The chain combines TRBV5-6 with TRBJ1-2; no firm D call. Germline V gives CDR1 SGHDT, CDR2 YYEEEE. The V gene lost 1 base and the J gene lost 4 bases, with 5 bases spanning the gap. CDR3 length equals 12 residues. CDR3: CASSLNLYGYTF. As DNA, the CDR3 is TGTGCCAGCAGCTTGAATCTCTATGGCTACACCTTC.

V is TRBV27 and J is TRBJ2-3; tentatively, D is TRBD1 (5 bases). Germline V gene lookup returns CDR1 MNHEY and CDR2 SMNVEV (reference sequence). The V end was cut by 3 bases, the J end by 1 base, with 8 bases between. This CDR3 is 14 amino acids long. This CDR3 is CASSLLGGTDTQYF. The CDR3 DNA sequence: TGTGCCAGCAGTTTGTTAGGGGGCACAGATACGCAGTATTTT.

This chain's CDR3 is CASVGHTQYF. CDR3 sequence (DNA): TGTGCCAGCGTCGGTCATACGCAGTATTTT. V is TRBV28 and J is TRBJ2-3; no definite D call. The CDR3 totals 10 residues. V shed 8 bases and J shed 7 bases, with 7 bases lying between them. Germline-derived CDR1 and CDR2 are MDHEN and SYDVKM. The full variable domain, completed using reference TRBV28 and TRBJ2-3, is DVKVTQSSRYLVKRTGEKVFLECVQDMDHENMFWYRQDPGLGLRLIYFSYDVKMKEKGDIPEGYSVSREKKERFSLILESASTNQTSMYLCASVGHTQYFGPGTRLTVL.